The present T cell receptor (beta chain) was sequenced within a study of blood T cell repertoires in COVID-19. Whole-study context: Material from acute and convalescent COVID-19 was sourced from the United States, Italy and Spain. T cells, B-cell-depleted T cells, or PBMCs provided the cDNA or gDNA that served as material.

Seattle researchers signed up patients amid active infection and tracked them longitudinally. In the original workflow: How many nucleated cells were present was estimated from reference gene primer amplification. The method was immunoSEQ multiplex PCR; TCRdb's version includes in-frame clones alone and lacks a portion of them. The V and J calls and clone size are taken from that table; D and trimming were inferred from the DNA. The sample lists roughly 250,000 clones, more than 65% occurring once. In germline, CDR1 is SGHTA, CDR2 FQGNSA. Trimming stripped 5 bases from V and 0 bases from J, with 11 bases between. This CDR3 comprises 14 residues.

The receptor comes from a person aged 70 to 80 with COVID-19, enrolled during active disease. This rearrangement joins TRBV7-2 to TRBJ2-7, with a weak D call TRBD2 (5 bases). Sequenced: peripheral blood. DNA for the CDR3: TGTGCCAGCAGCCTGGACTGGAACTCCTACGAGCAGTACTTC. It codes for CASSLDWNSYEQYF. Full variable domain (missing parts from reference TRBV7-2 and TRBJ2-7): GAGVSQSPSNKVTEKGKDVELRCDPISGHTALYWYRQSLGQGLEFLIYFQGNSAPDKSGLPSDRFSAERTGGSVSTLTIQRTQQEDSAVYLCASSLDWNSYEQYFGPGTRLTVT.